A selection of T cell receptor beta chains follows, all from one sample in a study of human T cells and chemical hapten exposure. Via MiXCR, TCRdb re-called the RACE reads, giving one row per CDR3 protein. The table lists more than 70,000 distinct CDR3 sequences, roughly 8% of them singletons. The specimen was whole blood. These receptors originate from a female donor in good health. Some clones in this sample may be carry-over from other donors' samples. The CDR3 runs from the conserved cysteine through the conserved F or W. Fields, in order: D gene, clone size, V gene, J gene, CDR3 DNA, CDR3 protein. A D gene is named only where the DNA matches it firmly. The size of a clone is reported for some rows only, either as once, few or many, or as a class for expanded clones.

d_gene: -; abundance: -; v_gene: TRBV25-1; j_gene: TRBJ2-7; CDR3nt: TGTGCCAGCAGTGAATTCCCACAGGGAGGTGACGAGCAGTACTTC; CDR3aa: CASSEFPQGGDEQYF
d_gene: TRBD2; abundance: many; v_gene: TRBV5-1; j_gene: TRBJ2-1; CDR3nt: TGCGCCAGCAGCTTGGAAGGGGCACGGGCTAGCGGGAGAAAGTACAATGAGCAGTTCTTC; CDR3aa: CASSLEGARASGRKYNEQFF
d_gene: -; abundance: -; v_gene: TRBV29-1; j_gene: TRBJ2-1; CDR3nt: TGCAGCGTTGAGGGTTGGAAGCCAGACAATGAGCAGTTCTTC; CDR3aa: CSVEGWKPDNEQFF
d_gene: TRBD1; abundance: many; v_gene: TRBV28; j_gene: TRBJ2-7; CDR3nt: TGTGCCAGCCCCCCCCCGACAGGGGGTTATAGCGAGCAGTACTTC; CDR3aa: CASPPPTGGYSEQYF
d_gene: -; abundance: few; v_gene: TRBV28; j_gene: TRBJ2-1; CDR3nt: TGTGCCAGCAGTTTATTACAGGGATTGGGTTACAATGAGCAGTTCTTC; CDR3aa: CASSLLQGLGYNEQFF
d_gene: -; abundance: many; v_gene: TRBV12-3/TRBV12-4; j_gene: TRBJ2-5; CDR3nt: TGTGCCAGCAGCAAGGGACCTCCAGCAGAGACCCAGTACTTC; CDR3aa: CASSKGPPAETQYF
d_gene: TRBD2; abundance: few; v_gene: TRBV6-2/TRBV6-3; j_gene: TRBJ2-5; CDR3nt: TGTGCCAGCAGTGTGTCTAGCGGGAGGAAGACCCAGTACTTC; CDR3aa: CASSVSSGRKTQYF
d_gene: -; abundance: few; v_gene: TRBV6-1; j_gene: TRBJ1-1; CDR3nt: TGTGCCAGCAGTGAAGGAGGGGGCACTGAAGCTTTCTTT; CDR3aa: CASSEGGGTEAFF
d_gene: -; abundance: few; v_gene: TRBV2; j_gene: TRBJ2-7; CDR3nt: TGTGCCAGCAGTGAAGGGGCACTTTCCTACGAGCAGTACTTC; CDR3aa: CASSEGALSYEQYF
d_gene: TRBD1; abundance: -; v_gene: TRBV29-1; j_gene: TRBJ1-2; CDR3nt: TGCAGCACCGAATTCCGGGACAGAGCTAACTATGGCTACAGCTTC; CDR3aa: CSTEFRDRANYGYSF
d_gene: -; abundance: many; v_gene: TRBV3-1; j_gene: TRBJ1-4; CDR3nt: TGTGCCAGCAGCCAAGCACCCGAAAAACTGTTTTTT; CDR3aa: CASSQAPEKLFF
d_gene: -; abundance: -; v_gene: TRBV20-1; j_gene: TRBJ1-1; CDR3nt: TGCAGTGCTGCGAGGGCGGCCACTGAAGCTTTCTTT; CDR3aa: CSAARAATEAFF
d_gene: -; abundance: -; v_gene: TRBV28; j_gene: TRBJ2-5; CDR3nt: TGTGCCAGCAGTTTAACCCGCCCACAAGAGACCCAGTACTTC; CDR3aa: CASSLTRPQETQYF
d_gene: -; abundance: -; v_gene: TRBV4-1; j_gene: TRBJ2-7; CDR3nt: TGCGCCAGCAGCCAAGGGCCGGGGAACGAGCAGTACTTC; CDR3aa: CASSQGPGNEQYF
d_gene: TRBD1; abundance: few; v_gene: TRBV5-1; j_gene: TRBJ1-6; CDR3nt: TGCGCCAGCAGCTTGCTGGGACAGACAGTAAGCTCCTATAATTCACCCCTCCACTTT; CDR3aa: CASSLLGQTVSSYNSPLHF
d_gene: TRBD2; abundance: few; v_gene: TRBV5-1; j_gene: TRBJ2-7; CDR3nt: TGCGCCAGCAGCCTCTGGACTAGCGGGAGGGAATACGAGCAGTACTTC; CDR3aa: CASSLWTSGREYEQYF
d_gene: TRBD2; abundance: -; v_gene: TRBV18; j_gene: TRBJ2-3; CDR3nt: TGTGCCAGCTCAGAACTAGCGGCTCAACCGGTGAATACGCAGTATTTT; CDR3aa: CASSELAAQPVNTQYF
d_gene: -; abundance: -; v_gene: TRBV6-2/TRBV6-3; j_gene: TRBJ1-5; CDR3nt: TGTGCCAGCAGTTACTCGACGGCGTATAGCAATCAGCCCCAGCATTTT; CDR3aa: CASSYSTAYSNQPQHF
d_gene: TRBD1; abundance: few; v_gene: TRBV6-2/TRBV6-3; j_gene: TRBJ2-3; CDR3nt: TGTGCCAGCATCGCCGGGACAGGGAGTACAGATACGCAGTATTTT; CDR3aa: CASIAGTGSTDTQYF
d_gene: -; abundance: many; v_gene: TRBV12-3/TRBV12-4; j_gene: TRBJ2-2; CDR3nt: TGTGCCAGCGTGGACAGCGGCTACACCGGGGAGCTGTTTTTT; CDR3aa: CASVDSGYTGELFF
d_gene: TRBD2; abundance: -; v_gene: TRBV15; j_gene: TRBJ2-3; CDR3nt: TGTGCCACCCAGCGGGAGGGCCTGACAGATACGCAGTATTTT; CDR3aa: CATQREGLTDTQYF
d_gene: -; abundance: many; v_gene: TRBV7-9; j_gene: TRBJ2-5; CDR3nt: TGTGCCAGCAGCTTAACTGAAGAGACCCAGTACTTC; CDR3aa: CASSLTEETQYF
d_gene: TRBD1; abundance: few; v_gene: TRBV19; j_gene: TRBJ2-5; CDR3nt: TGTGCCAGTAGGCGGACAGGGGGTCAGGAGACCCAGTACTTC; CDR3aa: CASRRTGGQETQYF
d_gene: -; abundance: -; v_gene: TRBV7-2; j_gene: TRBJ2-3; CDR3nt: TGTGCCAGCAGCTTAGGGCCGGGACGTACAGATACGCAGTATTTT; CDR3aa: CASSLGPGRTDTQYF
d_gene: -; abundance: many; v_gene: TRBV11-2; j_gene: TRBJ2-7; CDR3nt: TGTGCCAGCAGCCCCCCAATTAGGGGGAGTCGCGAGCAGTACTTC; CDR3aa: CASSPPIRGSREQYF
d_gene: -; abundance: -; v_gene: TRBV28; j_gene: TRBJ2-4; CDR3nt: TGTGCCAGCAGTTTCGTGGGTCTAGCCAAAAACATTCAGTACTTC; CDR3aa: CASSFVGLAKNIQYF
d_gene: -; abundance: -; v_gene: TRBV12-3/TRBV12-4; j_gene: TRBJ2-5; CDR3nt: TGTGCCAGCAGTTTACATGGGGGAGAGACCCAGTACTTC; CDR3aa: CASSLHGGETQYF
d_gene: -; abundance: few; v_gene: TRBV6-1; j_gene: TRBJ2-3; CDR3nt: TGTGCCAGCAGTGAATTGGGGACAGATACGCAGTATTTT; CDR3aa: CASSELGTDTQYF
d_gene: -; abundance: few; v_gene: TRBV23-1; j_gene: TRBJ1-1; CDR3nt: TGCGCCAGCAGTCGGTTGACTGCTTACTTGAACACTGAAGCTTTCTTT; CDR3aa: CASSRLTAYLNTEAFF
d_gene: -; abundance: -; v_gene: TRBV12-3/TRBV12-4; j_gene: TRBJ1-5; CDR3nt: TGTGCCAGCACATCAGGGGGCAATCAGCCCCAGCATTTT; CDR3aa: CASTSGGNQPQHF
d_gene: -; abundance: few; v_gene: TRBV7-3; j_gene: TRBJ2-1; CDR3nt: TGTGCCAGCAGCCAACGGGTAGCCACCTACAATGAGCAGTTCTTC; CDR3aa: CASSQRVATYNEQFF
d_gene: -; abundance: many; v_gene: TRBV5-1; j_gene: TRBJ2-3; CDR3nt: TGCGCCAGCAGGAACCTAGCGAGCACAGATACGCAGTATTTT; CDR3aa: CASRNLASTDTQYF
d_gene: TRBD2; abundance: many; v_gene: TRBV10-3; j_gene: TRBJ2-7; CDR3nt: TGTGCCATCAGTGAGTCGGTCCTCGCTAGCGGGAGACGCGAGCAGTACTTC; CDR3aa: CAISESVLASGRREQYF
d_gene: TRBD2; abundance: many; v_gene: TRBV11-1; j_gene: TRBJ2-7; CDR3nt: TGTGCCAGCAGCCATAGGGGGACTAGCGGGAACGAGCAGTACTTC; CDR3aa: CASSHRGTSGNEQYF
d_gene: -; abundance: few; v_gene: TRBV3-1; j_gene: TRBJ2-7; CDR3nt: TGTGCCAGCAGCCAAGAGAACAGATTCTACGAGCAGTACTTC; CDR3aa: CASSQENRFYEQYF
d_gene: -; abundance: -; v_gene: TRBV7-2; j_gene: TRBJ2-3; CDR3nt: TGTGCCAGCACCGCCCAGGCGGCTAGCTCCGTGCCCTATACGCAGTATTTT; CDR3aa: CASTAQAASSVPYTQYF
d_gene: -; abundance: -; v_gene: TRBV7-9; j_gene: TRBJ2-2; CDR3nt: TGTGCCAGCAGCTTACTTGGCCTAGCGAACACCGGGGAGCTGTTTTTT; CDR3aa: CASSLLGLANTGELFF
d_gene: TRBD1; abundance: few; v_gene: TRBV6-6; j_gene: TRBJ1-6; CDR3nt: TGTGCCAGCAGGATACAGGGGTACGGTGATTCACCCCTCCACTTT; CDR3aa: CASRIQGYGDSPLHF
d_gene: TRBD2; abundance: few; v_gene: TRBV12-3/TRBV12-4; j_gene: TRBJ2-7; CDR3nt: TGTGCCAGCAGTTTTGGCAACGATTACTATAGCGGGAGGTTCTTTCGATCCTACGAGCAGTACTTC; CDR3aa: CASSFGNDYYSGRFFRSYEQYF
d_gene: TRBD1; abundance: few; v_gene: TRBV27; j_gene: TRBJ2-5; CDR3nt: TGTGCCAGCAGTTCGGACAGGGGGGAGACCCAGTACTTC; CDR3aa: CASSSDRGETQYF
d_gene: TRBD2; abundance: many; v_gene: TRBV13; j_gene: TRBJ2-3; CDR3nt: TGTGCCAGCAGCCCCCGATCGACTAGCGGAAGTAGCACAGATACGCAGTATTTT; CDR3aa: CASSPRSTSGSSTDTQYF
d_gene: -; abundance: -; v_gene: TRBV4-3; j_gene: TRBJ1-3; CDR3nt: TGCGCCAGCAGTCCCGGGCAGGGGAGCGGAAACACCATATATTTT; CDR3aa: CASSPGQGSGNTIYF
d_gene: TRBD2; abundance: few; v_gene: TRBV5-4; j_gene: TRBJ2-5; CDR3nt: TGTGCCAGCAGCTTCTCAGCGGGAGTCATGGAGACCCAGTACTTC; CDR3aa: CASSFSAGVMETQYF
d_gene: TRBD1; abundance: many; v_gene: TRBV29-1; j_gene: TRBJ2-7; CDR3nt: TGCAGCGTCTGGACAGGGAGTGACGAGCAGTACTTC; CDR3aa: CSVWTGSDEQYF